This T cell receptor beta chain was captured by sequencing in a study of T cells in Graves' hyperthyroidism and ophthalmopathy. Amplified TCR beta CDR3 regions derived from RNA transcripts. The HTBI set primed first-round TCR CDR3 RT-PCR. TCRdb re-derived calls from the multiplex PCR reads in MiXCR, one entry per CDR3 protein. The repertoire holds hundreds of thousands of distinct CDR3 sequences, with more than 12% as singletons. This clonotype turned up a few times. The V gene's germline CDR1 is LNHDA and CDR2 SQIVND (reference sequence). The CDR3 totals 14 residues. V lost 8 bases to trimming and J lost 0 bases, with 10 bases between them.

The sequence was collected from a woman aged 25 to 45 with Graves' hyperthyroidism. Sequencing was carried out using blood. This chain connects TRBV19 to TRBJ1-4; the D is unclear. The CDR3 is CASGTKATNEKLFF. The CDR3 DNA follows: TGTGCCAGTGGCACAAAGGCAACTAATGAAAAACTGTTTTTT.